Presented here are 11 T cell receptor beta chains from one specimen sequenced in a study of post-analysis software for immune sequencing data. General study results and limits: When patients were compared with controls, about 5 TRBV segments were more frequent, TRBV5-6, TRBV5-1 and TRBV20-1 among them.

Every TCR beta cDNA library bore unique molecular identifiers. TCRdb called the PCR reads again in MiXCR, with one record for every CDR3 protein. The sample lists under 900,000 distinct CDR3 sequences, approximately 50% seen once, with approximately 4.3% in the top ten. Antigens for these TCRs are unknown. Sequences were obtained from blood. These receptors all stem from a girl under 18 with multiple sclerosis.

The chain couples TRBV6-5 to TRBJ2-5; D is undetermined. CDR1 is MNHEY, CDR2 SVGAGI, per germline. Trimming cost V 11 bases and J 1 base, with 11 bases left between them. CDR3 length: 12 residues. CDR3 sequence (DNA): TGTGCCTCCACCGGGCCCCAAGAGACCCAGTACTTC. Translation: CASTGPQETQYF.

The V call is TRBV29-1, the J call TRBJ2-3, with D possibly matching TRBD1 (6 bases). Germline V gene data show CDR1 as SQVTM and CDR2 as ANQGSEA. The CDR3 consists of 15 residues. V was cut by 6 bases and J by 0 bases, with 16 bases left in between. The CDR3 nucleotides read TGCAGCGTAAAACAGGGCACCGCTAGCACAGATACGCAGTATTTT. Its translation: CSVKQGTASTDTQYF.

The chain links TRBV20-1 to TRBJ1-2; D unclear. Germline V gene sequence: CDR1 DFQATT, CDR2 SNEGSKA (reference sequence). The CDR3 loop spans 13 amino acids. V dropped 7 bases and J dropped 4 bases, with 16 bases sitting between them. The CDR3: CSVTRTGAYGYTF. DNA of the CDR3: TGCAGTGTAACCAGGACCGGCGCCTATGGCTACACCTTC.

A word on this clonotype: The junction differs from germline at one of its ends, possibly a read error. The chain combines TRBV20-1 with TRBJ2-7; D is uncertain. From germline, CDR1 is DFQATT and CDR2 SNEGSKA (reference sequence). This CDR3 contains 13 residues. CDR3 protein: CSARNTLTYKQYF. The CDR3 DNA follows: TGCAGTGCTAGAAATACCCTGACCTACAAGCAGTACTTC.

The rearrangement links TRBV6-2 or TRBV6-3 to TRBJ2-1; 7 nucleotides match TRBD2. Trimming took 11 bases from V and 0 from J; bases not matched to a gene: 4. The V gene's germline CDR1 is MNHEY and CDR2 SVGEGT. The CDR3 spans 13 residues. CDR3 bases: TGTGCCGGATCTAGCGGCTCCTACAATGAGCAGTTCTTC. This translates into CAGSSGSYNEQFF.

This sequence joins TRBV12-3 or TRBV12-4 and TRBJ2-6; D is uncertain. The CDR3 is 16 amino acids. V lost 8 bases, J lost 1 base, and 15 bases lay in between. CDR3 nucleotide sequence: TGTGCCAGCGGAAGGGTGGTTCTGTCTGGGGCCAACGTCCTGACTTTC. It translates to CASGRVVLSGANVLTF.

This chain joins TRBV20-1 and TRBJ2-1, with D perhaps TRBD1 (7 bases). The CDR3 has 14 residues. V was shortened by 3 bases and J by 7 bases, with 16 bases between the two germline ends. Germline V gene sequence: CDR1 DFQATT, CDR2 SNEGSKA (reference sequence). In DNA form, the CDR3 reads TGCAGTGCTAGTTTGGAGGGGGCAGGGAATGAGCAGTTCTTC. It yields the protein CSASLEGAGNEQFF.

The DNA for the CDR3 is TGTGCCAGCTCAGGAAGGGGCTATGGCTACACCTTC. Its translation is CASSGRGYGYTF. The chain combines TRBV18 with TRBJ1-2; weak D call: TRBD1 (5 bases). The germline V gene has CDR1 KGHSH and CDR2 LQKENI. The CDR3 contains 12 residues. Trimming pared 5 bases from V and 4 bases from J, leaving 8 bases between.

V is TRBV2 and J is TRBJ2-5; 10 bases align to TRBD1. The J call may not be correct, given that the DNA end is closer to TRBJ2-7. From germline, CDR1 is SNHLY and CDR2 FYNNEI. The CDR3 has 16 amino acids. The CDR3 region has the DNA TGTGCCAGCTTACCGGGACAGGGGTCATTTGGGTACGAGCAGTACTTC. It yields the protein CASLPGQGSFGYEQYF.

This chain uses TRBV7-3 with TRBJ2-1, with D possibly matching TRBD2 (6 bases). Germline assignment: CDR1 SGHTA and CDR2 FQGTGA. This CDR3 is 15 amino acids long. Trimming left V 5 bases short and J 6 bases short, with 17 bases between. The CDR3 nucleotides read TGTGCCAGCAGCCCCCGGGGTAGCGGACTCAATGAGCAGTTCTTC. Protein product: CASSPRGSGLNEQFF.

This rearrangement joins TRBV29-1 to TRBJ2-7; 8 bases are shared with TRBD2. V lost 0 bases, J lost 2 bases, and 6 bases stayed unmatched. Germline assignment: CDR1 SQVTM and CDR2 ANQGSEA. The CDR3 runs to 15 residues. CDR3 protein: CSVEDPTSGAYEQYF. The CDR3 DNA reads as TGCAGCGTTGAAGATCCCACTAGCGGAGCCTACGAGCAGTACTTC.